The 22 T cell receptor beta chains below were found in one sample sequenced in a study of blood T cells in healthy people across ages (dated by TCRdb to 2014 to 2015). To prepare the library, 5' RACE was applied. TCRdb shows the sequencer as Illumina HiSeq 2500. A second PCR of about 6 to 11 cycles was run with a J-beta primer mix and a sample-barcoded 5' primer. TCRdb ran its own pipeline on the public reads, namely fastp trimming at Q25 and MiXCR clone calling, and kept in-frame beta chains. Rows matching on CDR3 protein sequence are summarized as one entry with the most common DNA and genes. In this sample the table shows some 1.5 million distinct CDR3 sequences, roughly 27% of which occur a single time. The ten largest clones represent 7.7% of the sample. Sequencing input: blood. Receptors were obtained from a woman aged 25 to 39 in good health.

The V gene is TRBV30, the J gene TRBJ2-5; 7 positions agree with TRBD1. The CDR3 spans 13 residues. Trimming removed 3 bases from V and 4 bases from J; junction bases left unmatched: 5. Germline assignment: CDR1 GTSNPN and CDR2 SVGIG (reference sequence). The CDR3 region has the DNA TGTGCCTGGAGCGACAGGGATCCAGAGACCCAGTACTTC. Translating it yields CAWSDRDPETQYF. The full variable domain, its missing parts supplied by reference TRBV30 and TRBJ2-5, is SQTIHQWPATLVQPVGSPLSLECTVEGTSNPNLYWYRQAAGRGLQLLFYSVGIGQISSEVPQNLSASRPQDRQFILSSKKLLLSDSGFYLCAWSDRDPETQYFGPGTRLLVL.

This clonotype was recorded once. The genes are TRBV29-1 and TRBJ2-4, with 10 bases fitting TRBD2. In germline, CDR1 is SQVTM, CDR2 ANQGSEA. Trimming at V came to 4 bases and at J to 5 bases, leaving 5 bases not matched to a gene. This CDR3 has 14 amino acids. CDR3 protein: CSVARSGGENIQYF. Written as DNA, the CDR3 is TGCAGCGTTGCACGAAGCGGGGGGGAAAACATTCAGTACTTC.

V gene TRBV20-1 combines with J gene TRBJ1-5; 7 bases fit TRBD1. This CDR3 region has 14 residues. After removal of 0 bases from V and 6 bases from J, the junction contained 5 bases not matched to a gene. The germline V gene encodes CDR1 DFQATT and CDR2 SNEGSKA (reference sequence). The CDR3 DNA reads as TGCAGTGCTAGAGACCGACAGGGAAGTCAGCCCCAGCATTTT. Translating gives CSARDRQGSQPQHF.

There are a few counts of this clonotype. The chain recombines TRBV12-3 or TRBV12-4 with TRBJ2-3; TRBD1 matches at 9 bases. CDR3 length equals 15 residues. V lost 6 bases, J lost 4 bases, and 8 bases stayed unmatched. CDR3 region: CASSGTGGRSDTQYF. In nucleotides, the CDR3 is TGTGCCAGCAGCGGTACAGGGGGCAGATCAGATACGCAGTATTTT.

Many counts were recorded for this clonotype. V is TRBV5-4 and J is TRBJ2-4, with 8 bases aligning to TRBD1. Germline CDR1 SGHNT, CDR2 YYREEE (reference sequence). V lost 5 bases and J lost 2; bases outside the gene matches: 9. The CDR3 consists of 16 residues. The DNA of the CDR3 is TGTGCCAGCAGTTTCCCAGGGGGCCGAACCAAAAACATTCAGTACTTC. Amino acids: CASSFPGGRTKNIQYF.

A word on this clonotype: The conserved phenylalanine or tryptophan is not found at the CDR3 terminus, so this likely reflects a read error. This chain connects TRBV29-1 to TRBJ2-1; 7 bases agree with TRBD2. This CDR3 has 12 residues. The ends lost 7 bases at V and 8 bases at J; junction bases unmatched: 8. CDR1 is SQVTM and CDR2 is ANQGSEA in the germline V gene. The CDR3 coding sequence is TGCAGCGCCACGGGGGGTGTCGATGAGCAGTTCTTG. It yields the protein CSATGGVDEQFL.

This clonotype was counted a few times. The CDR3 nucleotides read TGTGCCAGCAGCAATTATCTAGGCCTGCCGGGGGATAGGTATGGCTACACCTTC. Its translation: CASSNYLGLPGDRYGYTF. The chain is built from TRBV13 and TRBJ1-2; tentatively, D is TRBD1 (5 bases). Trimming took off 5 bases at V and 5 bases at J, with 27 bases between the two ends. CDR1 is PRHDT, CDR2 FYEKMQ, per germline (reference sequence). The CDR3 consists of 18 residues.

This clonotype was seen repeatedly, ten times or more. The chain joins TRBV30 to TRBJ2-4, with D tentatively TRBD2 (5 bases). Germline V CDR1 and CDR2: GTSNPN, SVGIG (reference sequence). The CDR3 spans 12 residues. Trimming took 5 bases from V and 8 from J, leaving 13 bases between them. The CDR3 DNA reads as TGTGCCTGGGACTCCTCCGGGGACATTCAGTACTTC. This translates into CAWDSSGDIQYF.

The CDR3 DNA reads as TGCGCCAGCAGTGAGCGGGGGAAAACAGATACGCAGTATTTT. Amino acid sequence: CASSERGKTDTQYF. The chain employs TRBV10-1 and TRBJ2-3, with a weak D call TRBD2 (6 bases). This CDR3 contains 14 residues. The germline CDR1 and CDR2 sequences are WNHNN and SYGVQD (reference sequence). V lost 2 bases and J lost 3, with 9 bases in between.

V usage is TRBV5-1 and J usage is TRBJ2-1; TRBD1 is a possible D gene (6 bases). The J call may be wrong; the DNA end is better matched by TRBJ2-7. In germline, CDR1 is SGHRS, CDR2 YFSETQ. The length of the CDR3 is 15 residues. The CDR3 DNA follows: TGCGCCAGCAGCCCAGGACAGACCTCCTACAATGAGCAGTACTTC. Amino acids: CASSPGQTSYNEQYF.

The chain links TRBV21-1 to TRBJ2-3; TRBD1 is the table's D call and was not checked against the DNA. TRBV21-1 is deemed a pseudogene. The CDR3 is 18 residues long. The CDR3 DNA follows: TGTGCCAGCAGCAAATGCGTTCCTCCGGGGACTAGCACAGATACGCAGTATTTT. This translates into CASSKCVPPGTSTDTQYF.

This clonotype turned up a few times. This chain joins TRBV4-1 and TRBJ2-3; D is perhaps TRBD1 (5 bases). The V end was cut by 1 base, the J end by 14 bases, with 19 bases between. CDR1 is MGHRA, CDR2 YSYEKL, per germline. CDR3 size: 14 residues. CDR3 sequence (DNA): TGCGCCAGCAGCCAAGTCTTTTTATCGCAGGGTGCGTATTTT. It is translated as CASSQVFLSQGAYF.

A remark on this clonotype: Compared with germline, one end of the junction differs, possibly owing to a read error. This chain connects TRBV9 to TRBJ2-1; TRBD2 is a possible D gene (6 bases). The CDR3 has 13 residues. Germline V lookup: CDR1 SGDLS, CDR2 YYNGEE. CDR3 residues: CASSAGLGIERFF. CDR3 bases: TGTGCCAGCAGCGCGGGACTGGGTATAGAGCGGTTCTTC.

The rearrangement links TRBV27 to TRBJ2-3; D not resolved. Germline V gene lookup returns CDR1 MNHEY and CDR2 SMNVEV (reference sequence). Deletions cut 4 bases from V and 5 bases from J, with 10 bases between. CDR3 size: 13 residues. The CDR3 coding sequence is TGTGCCAGCAGTTCCTTCCTGCAAGATACGCAGTATTTT. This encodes CASSSFLQDTQYF.

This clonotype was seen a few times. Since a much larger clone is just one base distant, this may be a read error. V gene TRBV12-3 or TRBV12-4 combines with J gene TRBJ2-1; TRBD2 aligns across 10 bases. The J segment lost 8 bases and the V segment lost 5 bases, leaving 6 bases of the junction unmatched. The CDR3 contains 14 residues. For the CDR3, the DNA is TGTGCCAGCAGTGGGCTAGCGGGAGACGATGAGCAGTTCTTC. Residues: CASSGLAGDDEQFF.

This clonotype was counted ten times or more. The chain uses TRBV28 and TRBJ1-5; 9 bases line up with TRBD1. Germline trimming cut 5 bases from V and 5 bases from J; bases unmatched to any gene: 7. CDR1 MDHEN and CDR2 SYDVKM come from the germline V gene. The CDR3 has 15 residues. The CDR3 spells CASSAGTGTHQPQHF. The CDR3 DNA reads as TGTGCCAGCAGTGCCGGGACAGGGACCCATCAGCCCCAGCATTTT.

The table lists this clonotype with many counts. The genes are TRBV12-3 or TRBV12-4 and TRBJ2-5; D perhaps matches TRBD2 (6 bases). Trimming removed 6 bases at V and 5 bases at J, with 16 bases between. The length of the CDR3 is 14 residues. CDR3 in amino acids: CASSQDREEETQYF. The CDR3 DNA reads TGTGCCAGCAGCCAAGATAGGGAGGAGGAGACCCAGTACTTC.

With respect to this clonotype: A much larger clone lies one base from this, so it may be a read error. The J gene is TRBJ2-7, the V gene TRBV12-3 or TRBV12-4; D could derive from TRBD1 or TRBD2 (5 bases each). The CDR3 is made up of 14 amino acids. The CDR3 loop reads CVSSLGVISYEQYF. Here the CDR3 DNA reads TGTGTCAGCAGTTTGGGGGTCATATCCTACGAGCAGTACTTC.

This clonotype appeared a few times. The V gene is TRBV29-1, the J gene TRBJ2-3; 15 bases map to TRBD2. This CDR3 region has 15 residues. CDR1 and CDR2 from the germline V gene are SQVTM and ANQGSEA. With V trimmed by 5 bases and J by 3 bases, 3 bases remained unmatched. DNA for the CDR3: TGCAGCGTTACCGGGACTAGCGGGGGGACAGATACGCAGTATTTT. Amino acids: CSVTGTSGGTDTQYF.

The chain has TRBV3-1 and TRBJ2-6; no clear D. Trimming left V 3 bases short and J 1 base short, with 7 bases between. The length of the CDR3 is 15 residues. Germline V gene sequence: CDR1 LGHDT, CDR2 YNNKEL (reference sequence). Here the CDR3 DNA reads TGTGCCAGCAGCCACACAGTATCTGGGGCCAACGTCCTGACTTTC. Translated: CASSHTVSGANVLTF.

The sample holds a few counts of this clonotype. The CDR3 spells CASSLGGGENTEAFF. CDR3 DNA sequence: TGCGCCAGCAGCTTGGGTGGTGGGGAAAACACTGAAGCTTTCTTT. The gene calls are TRBV5-1 and TRBJ1-1, with D hard to call. Germline CDR1 and CDR2: SGHRS and YFSETQ. CDR3 length: 15 amino acids. The V end was cut by 0 bases, the J end by 2 bases, with 11 bases between.

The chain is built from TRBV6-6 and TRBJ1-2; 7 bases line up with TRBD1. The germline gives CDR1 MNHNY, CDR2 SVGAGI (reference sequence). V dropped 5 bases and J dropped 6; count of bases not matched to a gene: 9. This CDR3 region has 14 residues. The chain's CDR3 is CASSQGGSRDGYTF. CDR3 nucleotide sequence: TGTGCCAGCAGTCAAGGGGGCTCGCGGGATGGCTACACCTTC.